Listed below are T cell receptor beta chains from one sample, sequenced in a study of T cells in localized non-small cell lung cancer. Assay used: immunoSEQ multiplex PCR; TCRdb lists only in-frame clones, some missing. The repertoire consists of 130,000 or so clones, with around 92% occurring once and the leading ten covering approximately 1.5%. Source: peripheral blood, taken before any cancer treatment. These TCRs come from an older female donor with stage I lung adenocarcinoma. Both conserved end residues are trimmed from each CDR3.

j_call v_call cdr3_aa
TRBJ2-5 TRBV5-6 ASSLGLAFQETQY
TRBJ1-2 TRBV28 ASSQRQGTYGYT
TRBJ2-7 TRBV28 ASSSPQSGQTYEQY
TRBJ2-7 TRBV2 ASKLAGGEQY
TRBJ2-7 TRBV11-2 ASSLTGSSYEQY
TRBJ2-4 TRBV28 ASSLSGAGSLNIQY
TRBJ1-2 TRBV5-8 ASSLTGRNGYT
TRBJ1-4 TRBV4-1 ASSRVGGEKLF
TRBJ2-7 TRBV14 ASSQVHSPLSYEQY
TRBJ2-7 TRBV6-1 ASSDRQWISYEQY
TRBJ1-1 TRBV5-1 ASSFSHPGQGSAEAF
TRBJ1-4 TRBV2 ASKWDAYNEKLF
TRBJ1-5 TRBV5-1 ASSLGGPNQPQH
TRBJ2-1 TRBV4-2 ASSRGTSGRPSYNEQF
TRBJ1-3 TRBV6-6 ASSYSGFNGNTIY
TRBJ1-2 TRBV4-1 ASSNRQGSNYGYT
TRBJ2-1 TRBV10-3 AIRQGLSNEQF
TRBJ1-5 TRBV4-1 ASSQGTVGPQPQH
TRBJ2-5 TRBV5-1 ASSRGQETQY
TRBJ1-3 TRBV4-1 ASSQDWGGNTIY
TRBJ1-2 TRBV29-1 SVNSPPGNYGYT
TRBJ2-5 TRBV28 ASSPSGLAGAAETQY
TRBJ1-1 TRBV29-1 SVATGLLNTEAF
TRBJ2-3 TRBV9 ASSTSGSTDTQY
TRBJ1-2 TRBV11-2 ASSLGVGYT
TRBJ2-6 TRBV9 ASSVQGPGANVLT
TRBJ2-2 TRBV6-5 ASSYPISGELF
TRBJ2-2 TRBV7-8 ASSSMLLAAQRKATGELF
TRBJ2-7 TRBV13 ASTGTEAYEQY
TRBJ2-1 TRBV5-1 ASSLGSRTSVHNEQF
TRBJ1-4 TRBV5-4 ASSFPGNEKLF
TRBJ2-1 TRBV5-1 ASSLVYEYNEQF
TRBJ2-7 TRBV5-4 ASSLTASHSYEQY
TRBJ1-1 TRBV4-2 ASSPQGTEAF
TRBJ1-1 TRBV6-1 ASSAPGTGFVVTEAF
TRBJ1-2 TRBV6-6 ASIKNRGLGGYT
TRBJ1-2 TRBV5-4 ASSLVGTGTGYT
TRBJ1-1 TRBV10-3 AIQTGTADEAF
TRBJ2-2 TRBV13 ASSLGRLAGAGTGELF
TRBJ1-1 TRBV10-3 AISEGRGVLDTEAF
TRBJ1-5 TRBV2 ASKRDPGADQPQH
TRBJ2-1 TRBV28 ASRPAGGTYNEQF
TRBJ2-1 TRBV5-6 ASSRLAGVYNEQF
TRBJ2-7 TRBV19 ASSIRLAFYEQY
TRBJ2-2 TRBV4-2 ASSERGLAGSPIRAGELF
TRBJ2-7 TRBV11-2 ASSLVIRTGSSYEQY
TRBJ2-5 TRBV5-1 ASSLGGTGETQY
TRBJ2-3 TRBV2 ASSEGTSGRRSDTQY
TRBJ1-1 TRBV6-1 ASRGWGNTEAF
TRBJ2-7 TRBV6-5 ASSYEGAVYEQY
TRBJ2-2 TRBV29-1 SARGQGALNTGELF
TRBJ2-7 TRBV28 ASTSFGNYEQY
TRBJ2-7 TRBV27 ASSYLPRGYEQY